This entry lists 18 T cell receptor beta chains sequenced from one sample in a study of early stage breast cancer tumors. The protocol was immunoSEQ multiplex PCR, while the TCRdb copy is restricted to in-frame clones and leaves out a portion. The sample lists about 4,800 clones, about 61% occurring once. The sample consisted of breast tumor tissue. The receptor source for this set is a person aged 45-60 years with breast cancer.

V gene TRBV19 combines with J gene TRBJ2-7, with 9 bases identical to TRBD1. CDR1 is LNHDA, CDR2 SQIVND, per germline (reference sequence). The V and J ends lost 3 bases and 6 bases, in that order; junction bases with no gene match: 3. The CDR3 has 13 residues. CDR3 coding DNA: TGTGCCAGTAGTATGGGGACAGGGTCCGAGCAGTACGTC. Protein product: CASSMGTGSEQYV.

The V and J genes are TRBV5-1 and TRBJ2-2, with D hard to call. The CDR3 runs to 14 residues. V lost 0 bases and J lost 7, with 10 bases in between. Germline loops: CDR1 SGHRS, CDR2 YFSETQ. The CDR3 reads CASSLGGAGGELFF. In DNA form, the CDR3 reads TGCGCCAGCAGCTTGGGCGGAGCAGGCGGGGAGCTGTTTTTT.

This chain joins TRBV5-1 and TRBJ1-1, with D unresolved. With 1 base removed from V and 1 base from J, the gap between germline ends came to 8 bases. This CDR3 has 14 amino acids. CDR1 and CDR2 from the germline V gene are SGHRS and YFSETQ. This chain's CDR3 is CASSLFEGNTEAFF. The DNA for the CDR3 is TGCGCCAGCAGCTTGTTTGAAGGGAACACTGAAGCTTTCTTT.

This chain uses TRBV5-6 with TRBJ1-1, with D tentatively TRBD1 (6 bases). Trimming removed 4 bases from V and 2 bases from J, with 18 bases in between. There are 16 residues in the CDR3. Germline CDR1 SGHDT, CDR2 YYEEEE. The DNA for the CDR3 is TGTGCCAGCAGCCCCTTTGCGGCAGGGGTTAACACTGAAGCTTTCTTT. Protein sequence: CASSPFAAGVNTEAFF.

The DNA for the CDR3 is TGTGCCAGCAGGAGAGGCGGGGGCGCTGGAGAAGCTTTCTTT. This translates into CASRRGGGAGEAFF. The chain combines TRBV6-5 with TRBJ1-1; tentative D call: TRBD1 (6 bases). The CDR3 runs 14 residues. Trimming removed 6 bases at V and 8 bases at J, with 19 bases between. Germline CDR1 and CDR2: MNHEY and SVGAGI.

The CDR3 bases are TGCGCCAGCAGCCCGGGGACTAGCGGGAGCCCCAGCACAGATACGCAGTATTTT. Translating it yields CASSPGTSGSPSTDTQYF. The genes are TRBV5-1 and TRBJ2-3; 14 nucleotides align to TRBD2. The CDR3 contains 18 residues. Germline-derived CDR1 and CDR2 are SGHRS and YFSETQ. The V and J ends lost 4 bases and 0 bases, in that order; junction bases with no gene match: 7.

The rearrangement joins TRBV5-1 to TRBJ2-1; 9 bases are shared with TRBD1. Germline V lookup: CDR1 SGHRS, CDR2 YFSETQ. CDR3 size: 17 residues. V lost 0 bases to trimming and J lost 0 bases; unmatched junction nucleotides: 4. CDR3 sequence (DNA): TGCGCCAGCAGCTTGGGGGACAGGGTATACTCCTACAATGAGCAGTTCTTC. This sequence encodes CASSLGDRVYSYNEQFF.

The rearrangement joins TRBV4-3 to TRBJ1-5; 9 nucleotides match TRBD1. Germline V gene lookup returns CDR1 LGHNA and CDR2 YSLEER. The length of the CDR3 is 15 residues. Trimming at V came to 4 bases and at J to 6 bases, leaving 7 bases not matched to a gene. The CDR3 sequence is CASSPGTGSGQPQHF. For the CDR3, the DNA is TGCGCCAGCAGCCCGGGGACAGGGTCAGGTCAGCCCCAGCATTTT.

This clone is termed medium-sized. The chain carries TRBV11-2 and TRBJ2-7, with 10 bases matching TRBD2. The CDR3 runs 16 residues. V lost 0 bases to trimming and J lost 9 bases; unmatched junction nucleotides: 11. Per the germline V gene, CDR1 is SGHAT and CDR2 is FQNNGV. CDR3 bases: TGTGCCAGCAGCTTAGATCCCGGACTAGCGGAGATGGGGCAGTACTTC. Translated: CASSLDPGLAEMGQYF.

This sequence joins TRBV10-3 and TRBJ2-1; D is possibly TRBD1 or TRBD2 (6 bases each). Germline V CDR1 and CDR2: ENHRY, SYGVKD. This CDR3 contains 12 residues. Deletions cut 5 bases from V and 9 bases from J, with 11 bases between. CDR3 DNA: TGTGCCATCAGTTTACAGGGAGGTGAGCAGTTCTTC. It encodes CAISLQGGEQFF.

This chain links TRBV7-9 with TRBJ2-7, with no clear D. This CDR3 region has 13 residues. Germline CDR1 reads SEHNR; CDR2 reads FQNEAQ (reference sequence). Deletions cut 1 base from V and 2 bases from J, with 6 bases between. CDR3 loop: CASSLGSAYEQYF. The CDR3 DNA follows: TGTGCCAGCAGCTTAGGGTCGGCCTACGAGCAGTACTTC.

This sequence joins TRBV7-9 and TRBJ1-5; D ambiguous. The CDR3 is 12 amino acids. Germline V gene data show CDR1 as SEHNR and CDR2 as FQNEAQ (reference sequence). Trimming removed 5 bases at V and 4 bases at J, with 6 bases between. Written as DNA, the CDR3 is TGTGCCAGCAGCGACTTGAATCAGCCCCAGCATTTT. It translates to CASSDLNQPQHF.

This sequence joins TRBV29-1 and TRBJ2-1; 16 bases align to TRBD2. The germline gives CDR1 SQVTM, CDR2 ANQGSEA. The J segment lost 9 bases and the V segment lost 5 bases, leaving 13 bases of the junction unmatched. The length of the CDR3 is 17 residues. The CDR3 DNA reads TGCAGCGTTCCTCCAACCGGGACTAGCGGGGGGGGGAGTGAGCAGTTCTTC. Amino acid sequence: CSVPPTGTSGGGSEQFF.

The V and J genes are TRBV19 and TRBJ1-2; D is uncertain. CDR3 length equals 14 residues. From germline, CDR1 is LNHDA and CDR2 SQIVND (reference sequence). V was cut by 6 bases and J by 3 bases, with 14 bases left in between. As DNA, the CDR3 is TGTGCCAGTAGGCCCCCGTGGGGAGACTATGGCTACACCTTC. Translated: CASRPPWGDYGYTF.

The chain uses TRBV15 and TRBJ1-1; D gene ambiguous. This CDR3 is 14 amino acids long. V was trimmed by 0 bases and J by 2 bases, leaving 7 bases between them. Germline CDR1 and CDR2: LNHNV and YYDKDF (reference sequence). The CDR3 sequence is CATSRDTSNTEAFF. CDR3 nucleotides: TGTGCCACCAGCAGAGACACAAGCAACACTGAAGCTTTCTTT.

This clone was detected once. The chain carries TRBV28 and TRBJ2-7; D is possibly TRBD1 or TRBD2 (5 bases each). The germline V gene has CDR1 MDHEN and CDR2 SYDVKM. V was shortened by 10 bases and J by 0 bases, with 13 bases between the two germline ends. This CDR3 comprises 13 residues. The CDR3 DNA sequence: TGTGCCACCGGGACGGAGAGCTCCTACGAGCAGTACGTC. Its translation is CATGTESSYEQYV.

This chain connects TRBV6-5 to TRBJ1-2, with 7 bases that match TRBD1. There are 13 residues in the CDR3. Losses at the gene ends were 2 bases for V and 8 bases for J; bases not matched to a gene: 5. The germline gives CDR1 MNHEY, CDR2 SVGAGI. The CDR3 loop is CASSYLGQKGYTF. As DNA, the CDR3 is TGTGCCAGCAGTTACCTGGGACAGAAGGGCTACACCTTC.

V usage is TRBV5-4 and J usage is TRBJ2-5; 12 bases agree with TRBD2. Germline assignment: CDR1 SGHNT and CDR2 YYREEE (reference sequence). The V and J ends lost 4 bases and 3 bases, in that order; junction bases with no gene match: 4. This CDR3 spans 15 amino acids. DNA of the CDR3: TGTGCCAGCAGCAGTCGACTAGCGGGGGAAGAGACCCAGTACTTC. It codes for CASSSRLAGEETQYF.